What follows describes a single T cell receptor (beta chain). Its antigen is unknown. Generated by immunoSEQ multiplex PCR, the TCRdb table keeps only in-frame clones and is missing some. The repertoire includes roughly 4,600 clones, 82% of them detected once, and 15% to 20% sits in the top ten. This sample is drawn from a study of T cells after posttransplantation cyclophosphamide. Study-wide findings and caveats: Blood and skin or GI T cell repertoires showed limited TRB overlap. Recipient CMV seropositivity and CMV reactivation strongly tracked TRB clonality. Donor-recipient repertoire similarity was low at 1-2 months, rising over year one.

The length of the CDR3 is 14 residues. Deletions cut 3 bases from V and 0 bases from J, with 9 bases between. Germline lookup yields CDR1 MGHRA and CDR2 YSYEKL. Busulfan-fludarabine conditioning, marrow transplant, and cyclophosphamide on days +3 and +4 were administered. The chain links TRBV4-1 to TRBJ2-7, with D possibly TRBD2 on 6 matching bases. This receptor was identified in a male patient aged 50 or older who received an allogeneic stem cell transplant from an unrelated donor, was CMV-positive, and had acute GVHD only. Some of these T cells may belong to the graft donor. Source: PBMCs, taken 86 days after allogeneic stem cell transplant with posttransplant cyclophosphamide. The DNA of the CDR3 is TGCGCCAGCAGCCATGTGGGGGGCTCCTACGAGCAGTACTTC. Its protein product is CASSHVGGSYEQYF.